Presented here are 22 T cell receptor beta chains from one specimen sequenced in a study of blood T cells in healthy people across ages. A second PCR of 7 to 11 cycles used a sample-barcoded 5' primer and a J-beta primer mix. TCRdb re-called the 5' RACE reads through MiXCR, storing one row per CDR3 protein. The sample records approximately 850,000 distinct CDR3 sequences, approximately 48% being singletons. Sample: blood. Every receptor here comes from a man in his 60s in good health.

A few counts support this clonotype. V and J are TRBV7-2 and TRBJ1-2; 9 bases are a match to TRBD1. The junction had 9 bases not matched to a gene; V was cut back by 2 bases and J by 5 bases. The CDR3 totals 16 residues. Germline V gene lookup returns CDR1 SGHTA and CDR2 FQGNSA. CDR3 in amino acids: CASSLYTGQGLYGYTF. DNA of the CDR3: TGTGCCAGCAGCTTATACACGGGACAGGGTCTTTATGGCTACACCTTC.

There are a few counts of this clonotype. V usage is TRBV11-2 and J usage is TRBJ1-2; no clear D gene. V lost 2 bases to trimming and J lost 8 bases, with 12 bases between them. The germline V gene encodes CDR1 SGHAT and CDR2 FQNNGV. The CDR3 covers 13 residues. The CDR3 spells CASSLRPPAGYTF. In nucleotides, the CDR3 is TGTGCCAGCAGCTTACGGCCCCCGGCGGGCTACACCTTC.

This clonotype occurred a few times. The V and J genes are TRBV4-3 and TRBJ2-7; 9 bases agree with TRBD2. Trimming took 4 bases from V and 7 from J; bases not matched to a gene: 17. CDR1 is LGHNA and CDR2 is YSLEER in the germline V gene. The CDR3 is 17 amino acids. The CDR3 is CASSPERGGASYNEQYF. DNA for the CDR3: TGCGCCAGCAGCCCTGAGCGCGGGGGGGCCTCCTACAATGAGCAGTACTTC.

The table lists this clonotype with a few counts. V is TRBV29-1 and J is TRBJ1-4; D call uncertain. Trimming left V 7 bases short and J 3 bases short, with 9 bases between. CDR3 length: 12 amino acids. Germline V lookup: CDR1 SQVTM, CDR2 ANQGSEA. CDR3 loop: CSAIGPNEKLFF. The CDR3 DNA sequence: TGCAGCGCCATCGGACCTAATGAAAAACTGTTTTTT.

The rearrangement joins TRBV6-5 to TRBJ1-2, with TRBD1 identical over 9 bases. This CDR3 region has 17 residues. CDR1 is MNHEY and CDR2 is SVGAGI in the germline V gene. The J segment lost 5 bases and the V segment lost 2 bases, leaving 12 bases of the junction unmatched. For the CDR3, the DNA is TGTGCCAGCAGTTACGAAGCGACAGGGGGTTCCTCATATGGCTACACCTTC. Its translation: CASSYEATGGSSYGYTF.

The CDR3, as DNA: TGTGCCAGCAGTGAATATAATGAAAAACTGTTTTTT. It yields the protein CASSEYNEKLFF. The rearrangement joins TRBV2 to TRBJ1-4, with D unresolved. CDR1 is SNHLY, CDR2 FYNNEI, per germline. Trimming shortened V by 2 bases and J by 4 bases, and 2 bases separated the two germline ends. The CDR3 has 12 amino acids.

The CDR3 nucleotides are TGTGCCAGCAGCTTAGCGCCGGGCCGTGATGGTTACGAGCAGTACTTC. This sequence encodes CASSLAPGRDGYEQYF. J is TRBJ2-7 and V is TRBV7-2; no reliable D call. The V and J ends lost 0 bases and 4 bases respectively, with 16 bases between them. This CDR3 comprises 16 residues. Germline V gene sequence: CDR1 SGHTA, CDR2 FQGNSA.

J is TRBJ2-3 and V is TRBV20-1, with 8 bases matching TRBD1. The CDR3 runs to 13 residues. The junction had 6 bases not matched to a gene; V was cut back by 4 bases and J by 6 bases. From germline, CDR1 is DFQATT and CDR2 SNEGSKA (reference sequence). The chain's CDR3 is CSANRGSGDTQYF. The CDR3 nucleotides are TGCAGTGCTAACAGGGGGAGTGGGGATACGCAGTATTTT.

This clonotype occurred a few times. The rearrangement uses TRBV12-3 or TRBV12-4 and TRBJ2-7, with 10 bases aligning to TRBD2. With 2 bases clipped from V and 4 bases from J, the junction kept 14 bases outside the gene matches. This CDR3 is built from 18 residues. The CDR3 DNA is TGTGCCAGCAGTTTATCCAGCGGGGGGGCCACTAGGGGATACGAGCAGTACTTC. Protein sequence: CASSLSSGGATRGYEQYF.

This rearrangement joins TRBV6-1 to TRBJ1-4; 7 bases fit TRBD1. The germline gives CDR1 MNHNS, CDR2 SASEGT. Trimming took 5 bases from V and 2 from J; bases not matched to a gene: 11. The CDR3 is made up of 17 amino acids. For the CDR3, the DNA is TGTGCCAGCAGTAGGCCGGGACAGTCGGCGACTAATGAAAAACTGTTTTTT. Protein product: CASSRPGQSATNEKLFF.

This clonotype was observed a few times. The V call is TRBV7-2, the J call TRBJ2-5, with D tentatively TRBD1 or TRBD2 (5 bases each). Germline-derived CDR1 and CDR2 are SGHTA and FQGNSA. V was trimmed by 4 bases and J by 5 bases, leaving 17 bases between them. The CDR3 consists of 15 residues. The CDR3 spells CASSSEWGFGETQYF. CDR3 DNA sequence: TGTGCCAGCAGCTCCGAGTGGGGGTTCGGTGAGACCCAGTACTTC.

This chain joins TRBV6-6 and TRBJ2-3; D remains unclear. The V gene lost 6 bases and the J gene lost 0 bases, with 19 bases spanning the gap. This CDR3 has 17 amino acids. The germline V gene has CDR1 MNHNY and CDR2 SVGAGI (reference sequence). The chain's CDR3 is CASRPPLGETSTDTQYF. In DNA form, the CDR3 reads TGTGCCAGCAGACCTCCCCTCGGAGAGACTAGCACAGATACGCAGTATTTT.

The J gene is TRBJ2-3, the V gene TRBV20-1; tentative D call: TRBD1 (5 bases). Trimming removed 3 bases at V and 3 bases at J, with 16 bases between. Germline CDR1 is DFQATT and CDR2 is SNEGSKA (reference sequence). The CDR3 is 15 amino acids. The CDR3 DNA reads as TGCAGTGCTAGCATGGGGCTAGTAAGGACAGATACGCAGTATTTT. Protein: CSASMGLVRTDTQYF.

The chain employs TRBV12-3 or TRBV12-4 and TRBJ2-6, with D possibly matching TRBD1 (6 bases). The CDR3 runs 14 residues. Trimming took off 6 bases at V and 4 bases at J, with 10 bases between the two ends. CDR3 sequence: CASSRTDGANVLTF. In DNA form, the CDR3 reads TGTGCCAGCAGCCGGACAGACGGGGCCAACGTCCTGACTTTC.

The V call is TRBV2, the J call TRBJ2-3; D tentatively reads TRBD1 or TRBD2 (5 bases each). The CDR3 has 14 amino acids. The V gene's germline CDR1 is SNHLY and CDR2 FYNNEI. The V and J ends lost 5 bases and 6 bases respectively, with 15 bases between them. The chain's CDR3 is CASSRDREWDTQYF. The CDR3 DNA is TGTGCCAGCAGTCGGGACCGAGAGTGGGATACGCAGTATTTT.

This clonotype appeared a few times. This sequence joins TRBV7-2 and TRBJ2-5; D perhaps matches TRBD2 (5 bases). Trimming stripped 5 bases from V and 2 bases from J, with 18 bases between. CDR3 length equals 16 residues. CDR1 SGHTA and CDR2 FQGNSA come from the germline V gene. The CDR3 DNA reads as TGTGCCAGCAGCCTTCTTGGGTTCGGAGGACAAGAGACCCAGTACTTC. Residues: CASSLLGFGGQETQYF.

The rearrangement links TRBV11-2 to TRBJ2-3, with 9 nucleotides matching TRBD2. Germline V gene sequence: CDR1 SGHAT, CDR2 FQNNGV. The ends lost 5 bases at V and 4 bases at J; junction bases unmatched: 4. The CDR3 consists of 14 residues. In DNA, the CDR3 is TGTGCCAGCAGCCTACGGACTAGCGCAGATACGCAGTATTTT. Translating it yields CASSLRTSADTQYF. The complete variable domain, with remaining parts taken from reference TRBV11-2 and TRBJ2-3, reads EAGVAQSPRYKIIEKRQSVAFWCNPISGHATLYWYQQILGQGPKLLIQFQNNGVVDDSQLPKDRFSAERLKGVDSTLKIQPAKLEDSAVYLCASSLRTSADTQYFGPGTRLTVL.

Note on this clonotype: The junction shows a germline mismatch at one end, possibly a read error. The chain recombines TRBV11-1 with TRBJ2-7, with D unclear. The CDR3 sequence is 13 residues long. Germline loops: CDR1 SGHAT, CDR2 FQDESV (reference sequence). Written as DNA, the CDR3 is TGTGCCGGCAGCTTCCGGCACTCCTACGAGCAGTACTTC. Translated: CAGSFRHSYEQYF.

The V and J genes are TRBV7-9 and TRBJ2-7; D is uncertain. Deletions cut 5 bases from V and 2 bases from J, with 13 bases between. This CDR3 has 14 residues. CDR1 and CDR2 (germline): SEHNR, FQNEAQ (reference sequence). In DNA form, the CDR3 reads TGTGCCAGCAGCCCGACCGAGAGTGCCTACGAGCAGTACTTC. Encoded protein: CASSPTESAYEQYF.

This clonotype has a handful of counts. The V call is TRBV3-1, the J call TRBJ2-5; no reliable D call. CDR1 LGHDT and CDR2 YNNKEL come from the germline V gene (reference sequence). This CDR3 contains 15 residues. V lost 0 bases, J lost 5 bases, and 13 bases lay in between. CDR3 residues: CASSQDHADGETQYF. In DNA, the CDR3 is TGTGCCAGCAGCCAAGATCACGCGGATGGGGAGACCCAGTACTTC.

As regards this clonotype: Possible read error: a much larger clone is one base away. The chain recombines TRBV12-3 or TRBV12-4 with TRBJ1-6; no reliable D call. The CDR3 loop spans 13 amino acids. V was trimmed by 2 bases and J by 8 bases, leaving 7 bases between them. The CDR3, as DNA: TGTGCCAGCAGTTTAAGGCGGCATTCACCCCTCCACTTT. It yields the protein CASSLRRHSPLHF.

The V call is TRBV11-2, the J call TRBJ1-6, with D maybe TRBD1 (6 bases). Looked up from germline, CDR1 is SGHAT and CDR2 is FQNNGV. The V end lost 3 bases, the J end lost 1 base, and 16 bases lay between the germline ends. The CDR3 runs 18 residues. The CDR3 DNA reads TGTGCCAGCAGCTTCAGTATACAGGGAACGTCCTATAATTCACCCCTCCACTTT. This encodes CASSFSIQGTSYNSPLHF.